This T cell receptor beta chain is from a study of OX40 agonist ivuxolimab in advanced cancers. In the study overall: Ivuxolimab was an agonistic, fully human IgG2 monoclonal antibody directed against OX40 (CD134), a costimulatory receptor. Intravenous ivuxolimab was administered to patients every 2 weeks at six dose levels: 0.01, 0.1, 0.3, 1.5, 3 and 10 mg/kg. Partial responses occurred in three dose-escalation patients, of whom one had hepatocellular carcinoma and two had cutaneous melanoma. The point of sequencing TCRbeta in the periphery was to test whether ivuxolimab changed TCR sequence diversity and drove clonal T-cell expansion. The paper reports the monotherapy dose-escalation portion (N ≈ 50 patients) of the phase I ivuxolimab trial. Of the 50 to 55 patients in dose escalation, 19 had hepatocellular carcinoma, approximately 15 had melanoma, 9 had renal cell carcinoma and 9 had head and neck cancer. A male proportion of about 79% and a mean age of about 60 years, ranging from about 20 to 80, were recorded for the dose-escalation cohort. Prior anti-PD-1, anti-PD-L1 or anti-CTLA-4 therapy was permitted, and checkpoint inhibitors had been received by less than 45% of dose-escalation patients. Overall results and qualifications from the work: Low levels of normalized T-cell clonal expansion were also seen in some patients who did not respond. In the 0.1-3.0 mg/kg groups, partial responders were among the patients with the lowest normalized peripheral clonal expansion, particularly in CD8+ T cells. After ivuxolimab, expanded clones were on average more numerous among CD8+ T cells than among CD4+ T cells. At doses of 0.1 to 3.0 mg/kg, clonal expansion of both CD4+ and CD8+ blood T cells was observed from baseline to week 6. The antigen specificity of the peripheral T cells that underwent clonal expansion was not determined.

The CDR3 starts with the cysteine, ends with the phenylalanine, and has 14 residues. Only the CDR3 DNA is retained, 42 bases long and in frame from the first base. Trimming at the junction amounts to 3 bases on V and 6 bases on J, and the germline ends lie 12 bases apart. The germline V gene gives CDR1 as MNHEY and CDR2 as SVGAGI. Concerning this clone: Its antigen remains undetermined. Within one base of it there is no much larger clone, and no base qualities were kept.

Genomic DNA was extracted from sorted cells for sequencing of the TCRbeta CDR3 region. TCRbeta CDR3 regions were sequenced using the immunoSEQ Assay. Imported from immuneACCESS, the table was reduced by TCRdb to in-frame sequences with V and J called. These copies leave out some clones; in studies compared against another copy, an unresolved V gene accounts for under half, and the cause of the remainder is not known. This sample has some 100,000 clones in its table, and 70% to 90% of those were observed once. The ten largest make up around 0.76% of the sample. Patients with autoimmune disease history or receiving systemic immunosuppression were excluded from the trial. Peripheral blood for TCR sequencing was drawn from every dose cohort at baseline, at cycle 4 day 1 and at cycle 7 day 1. Samples came from an open-label, multicenter, first-in-human phase I dose-escalation trial of ivuxolimab. Adults with locally advanced or metastatic head and neck squamous cell, hepatocellular, melanoma or renal cell carcinoma were enrolled in the trial. Before TCR sequencing, CD4+ and CD8+ T cells were separately sorted from peripheral blood.

The TCR sequence derives from an adult with an advanced solid tumor such as melanoma, head and neck, liver or kidney cancer. This specimen consisted of CD4+ or CD8+ T cells sorted from blood, obtained in a trial of the OX40 agonist ivuxolimab. This chain joins TRBV6-5 to TRBJ1-5, with TRBD1 as a weak D call on 5 bases. Read as DNA, the sequence is TGTGCCAGCAGTTATTCGTCAGGGAGTCAGCCCCAGCATTTT. It codes for CASSYSSGSQPQHF.